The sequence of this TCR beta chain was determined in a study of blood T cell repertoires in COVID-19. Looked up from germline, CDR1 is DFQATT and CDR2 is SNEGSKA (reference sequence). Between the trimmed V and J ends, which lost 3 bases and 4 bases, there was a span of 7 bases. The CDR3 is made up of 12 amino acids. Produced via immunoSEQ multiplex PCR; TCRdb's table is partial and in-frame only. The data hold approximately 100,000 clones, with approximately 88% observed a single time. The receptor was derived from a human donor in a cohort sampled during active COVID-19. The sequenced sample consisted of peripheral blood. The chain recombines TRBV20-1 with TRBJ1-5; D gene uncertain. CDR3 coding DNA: TGCAGTGCTAGTCCTCAGAATCAGCCCCAGCATTTT. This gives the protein CSASPQNQPQHF.